One T cell receptor (beta chain) is described in this entry. Antigen specificity is unknown. The junction and the germline gene differ at one end; a read error may be behind it. The entry originates in a study of cytomegalovirus exposure and HLA in healthy donors. 13 Jbeta primers and 60 Vbeta primers were used for the PCR. Some clones are missing from TCRdb's copy, which holds only in-frame ones; the method was immunoSEQ multiplex PCR. The sample holds approximately 150,000 clones, about 75% seen once. Donors showed nominal health when sampled, although they likely had unrecorded immune exposures. The CDR3 totals 14 residues. The germline gives CDR1 SSHAT, CDR2 FNYEAQ (reference sequence). Overall study findings and caveats: Per a later analysis, about 15,000 TCR beta sequences showed association with HLA alleles at 0.05 false discovery rate.

The specimen sequenced was PBMCs. The TCR sequence derives from a woman in her 30s in good health and CMV-seronegative. The chain is built from TRBV7-7 and TRBJ2-3, with TRBD1 as a possible D gene (5 bases). The CDR3 reads CASSLEAGTDTQYF. In DNA form, the CDR3 reads TGTGCTAGCAGCTTAGAGGCAGGGACAGATACGCAGTATTTT.